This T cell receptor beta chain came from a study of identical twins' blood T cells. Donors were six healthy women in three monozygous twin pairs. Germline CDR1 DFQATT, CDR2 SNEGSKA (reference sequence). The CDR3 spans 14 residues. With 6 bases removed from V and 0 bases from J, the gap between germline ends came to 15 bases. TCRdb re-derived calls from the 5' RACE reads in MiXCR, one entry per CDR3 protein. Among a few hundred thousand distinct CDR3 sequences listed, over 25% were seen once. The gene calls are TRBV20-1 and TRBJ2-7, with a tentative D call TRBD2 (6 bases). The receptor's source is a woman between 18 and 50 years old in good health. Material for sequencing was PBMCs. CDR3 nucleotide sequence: TGCAGTGCCCTGGACTACTCTAGCTCCTACGAGCAGTACTTC. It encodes CSALDYSSSYEQYF.